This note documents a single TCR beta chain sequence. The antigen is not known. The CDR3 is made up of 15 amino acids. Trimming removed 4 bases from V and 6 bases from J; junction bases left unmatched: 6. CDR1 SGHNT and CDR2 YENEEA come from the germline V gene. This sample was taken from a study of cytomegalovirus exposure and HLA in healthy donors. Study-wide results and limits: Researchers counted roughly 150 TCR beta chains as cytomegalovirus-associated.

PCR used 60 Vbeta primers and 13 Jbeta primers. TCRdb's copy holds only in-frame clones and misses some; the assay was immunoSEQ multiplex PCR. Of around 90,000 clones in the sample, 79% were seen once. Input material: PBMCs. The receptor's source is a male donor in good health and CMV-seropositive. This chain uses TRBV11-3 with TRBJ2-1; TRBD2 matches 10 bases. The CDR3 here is CASSSLAGVGNEQFF. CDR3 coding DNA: TGTGCCAGCAGCTCTCTAGCGGGGGTGGGCAATGAGCAGTTCTTC. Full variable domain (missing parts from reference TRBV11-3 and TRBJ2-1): EAGVVQSPRYKIIEKKQPVAFWCNPISGHNTLYWYLQNLGQGPELLIRYENEEAVDDSQLPKDRFSAERLKGVDSTLKIQPAELGDSAVYLCASSSLAGVGNEQFFGPGTRLTVL.